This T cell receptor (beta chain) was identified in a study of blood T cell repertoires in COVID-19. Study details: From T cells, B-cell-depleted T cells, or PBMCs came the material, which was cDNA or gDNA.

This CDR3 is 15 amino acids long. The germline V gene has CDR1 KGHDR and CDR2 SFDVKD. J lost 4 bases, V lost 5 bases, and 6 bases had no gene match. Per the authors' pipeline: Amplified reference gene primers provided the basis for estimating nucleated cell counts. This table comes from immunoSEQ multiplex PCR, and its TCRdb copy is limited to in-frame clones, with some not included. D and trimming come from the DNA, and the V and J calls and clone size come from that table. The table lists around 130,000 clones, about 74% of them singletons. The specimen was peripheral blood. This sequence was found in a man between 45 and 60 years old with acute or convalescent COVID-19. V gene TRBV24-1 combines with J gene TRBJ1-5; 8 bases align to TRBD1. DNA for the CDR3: TGTGCCACCAGTGCCGGACAGGGTGTGAATCAGCCCCAGCATTTT. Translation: CATSAGQGVNQPQHF.